This T cell receptor beta chain was identified in a study of T cells in women clearing cervical HPV infection. At the level of the study: Donors had HPV16-related CIN3 or worse; 2 had invasive cancer. Case blood was drawn when the lesion was first found; control blood after infection became undetectable.

A remark on this clone: Antigen unknown. The read terminates 3 residues ahead of where the CDR3 ends, so the germline J gene completes it.

Average input was approximately 1,200 ng genomic DNA for immunoSEQ TCR beta CDR3 amplification. Sequencing used immunoSEQ multiplex PCR; TCRdb keeps in-frame clones, though not all of them. In total, the table holds tens of thousands of clones. J was trimmed by 4 bases and V by 4 bases; bases with no gene match: 5. The CDR3 totals 14 residues. Germline CDR1 is SGHRS and CDR2 is YFSETQ. Study-level points and caveats: TRBV6-7 abundance was lower in cases than controls (about 0.099% versus 0.16%).

This sequence joins TRBV5-1 and TRBJ1-2, with 9 bases lining up with TRBD1. The source is a woman aged 18 to 75 with a cervical HPV16 infection that either progressed to CIN3+ or cleared (not recorded which). Sequencing was carried out using blood buffy coat. Incomplete CDR3 DNA: TGCGCCAGCAGCAGGACAGGGGAGGGCTATGGC. Protein product: CASSRTGEGYG. The entire CDR3 protein reads CASSRTGEGYGYTF.